This T cell receptor (beta chain) is from a study of blood T cell repertoires in COVID-19. Clones were read by immunoSEQ multiplex PCR, and TCRdb kept only the in-frame ones, dropping some. This sample has over 50,000 clones, with around 90% found just once. Deletions cut 10 bases from V and 8 bases from J, with 17 bases between. This CDR3 has 13 residues. In germline, CDR1 is MNHEY, CDR2 SVGAGI. V usage is TRBV6-5 and J usage is TRBJ1-4; a weak D match, TRBD1 (6 bases). Sequenced input: peripheral blood. This TCR derives from a middle-aged man with active COVID-19. In nucleotides, the CDR3 is TGTGCCACCAGGGGAGCGGGTGGGGAAAAACTGTTTTTT. Residues: CATRGAGGEKLFF.